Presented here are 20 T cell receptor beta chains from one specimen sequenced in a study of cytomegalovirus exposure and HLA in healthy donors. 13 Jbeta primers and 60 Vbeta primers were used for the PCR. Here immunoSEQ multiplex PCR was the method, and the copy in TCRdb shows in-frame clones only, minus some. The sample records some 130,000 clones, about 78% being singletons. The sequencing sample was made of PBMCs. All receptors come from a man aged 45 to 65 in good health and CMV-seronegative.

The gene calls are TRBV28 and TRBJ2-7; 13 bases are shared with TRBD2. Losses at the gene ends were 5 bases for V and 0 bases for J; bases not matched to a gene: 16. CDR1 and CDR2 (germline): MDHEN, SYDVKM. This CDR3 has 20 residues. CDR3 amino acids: CASSPGLGTSGDADSYEQYF. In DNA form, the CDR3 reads TGTGCCAGCAGTCCAGGGCTCGGGACTAGCGGGGATGCCGACTCCTACGAGCAGTACTTC.

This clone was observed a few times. Written as DNA, the CDR3 is TGTGCCACTATGGGGGGGCGCAGGGTGAACACTGAAGCTTTCTTT. Translated: CATMGGRRVNTEAFF. The chain combines TRBV10-3 with TRBJ1-1; a possible D gene is TRBD1 (6 bases). The CDR3 is 15 residues long. Germline assignment: CDR1 ENHRY and CDR2 SYGVKD. Trimming shortened V by 10 bases and J by 0 bases, and 18 bases separated the two germline ends.

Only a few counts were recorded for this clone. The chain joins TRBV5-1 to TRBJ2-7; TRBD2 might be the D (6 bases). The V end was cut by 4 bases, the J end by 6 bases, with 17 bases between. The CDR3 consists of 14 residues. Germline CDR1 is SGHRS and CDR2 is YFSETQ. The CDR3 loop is CASSDRDSTSEQYF. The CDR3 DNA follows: TGCGCCAGCAGCGACCGGGACTCTACATCCGAGCAGTACTTC.

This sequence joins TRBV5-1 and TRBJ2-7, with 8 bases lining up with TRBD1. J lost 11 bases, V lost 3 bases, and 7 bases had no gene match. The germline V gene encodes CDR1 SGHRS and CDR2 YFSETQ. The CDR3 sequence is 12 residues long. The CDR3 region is CASSSDKQGEYF. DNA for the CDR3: TGCGCCAGCAGCTCGGACAAACAGGGGGAGTACTTC.

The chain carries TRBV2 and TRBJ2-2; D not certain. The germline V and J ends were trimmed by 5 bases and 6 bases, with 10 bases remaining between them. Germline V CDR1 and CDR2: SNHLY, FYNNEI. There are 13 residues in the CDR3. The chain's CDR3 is CASSTAYAGELFF. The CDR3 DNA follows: TGTGCCAGCAGTACAGCCTACGCCGGGGAGCTGTTTTTT.

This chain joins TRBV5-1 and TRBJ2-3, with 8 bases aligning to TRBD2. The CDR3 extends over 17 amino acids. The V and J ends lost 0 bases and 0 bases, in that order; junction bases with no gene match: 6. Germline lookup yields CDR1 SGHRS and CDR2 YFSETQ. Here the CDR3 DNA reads TGCGCCAGCAGCTTGGCCACTAGCGGAGCTAGCACAGATACGCAGTATTTT. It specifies CASSLATSGASTDTQYF.

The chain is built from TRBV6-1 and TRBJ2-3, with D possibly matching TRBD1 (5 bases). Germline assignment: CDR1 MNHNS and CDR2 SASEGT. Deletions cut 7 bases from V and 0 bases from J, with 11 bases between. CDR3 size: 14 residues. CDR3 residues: CASKRQSSTDTQYF. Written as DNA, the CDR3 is TGTGCCAGCAAAAGACAGTCTAGCACAGATACGCAGTATTTT.

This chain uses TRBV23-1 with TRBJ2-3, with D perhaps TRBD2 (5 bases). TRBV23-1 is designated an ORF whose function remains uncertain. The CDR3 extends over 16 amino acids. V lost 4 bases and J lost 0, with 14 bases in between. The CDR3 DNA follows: TGCGCCAGCAGTCGAGACCCGAGGGCGAGCACAGATACGCAGTATTTT. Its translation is CASSRDPRASTDTQYF.

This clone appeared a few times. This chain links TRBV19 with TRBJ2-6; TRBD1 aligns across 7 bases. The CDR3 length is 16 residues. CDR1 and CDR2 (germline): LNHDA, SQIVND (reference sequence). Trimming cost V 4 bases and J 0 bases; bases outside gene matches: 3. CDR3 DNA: TGTGCCAGTAGTACAGGGACAGCCTCTGGGGCCAACGTCCTGACTTTC. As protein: CASSTGTASGANVLTF.

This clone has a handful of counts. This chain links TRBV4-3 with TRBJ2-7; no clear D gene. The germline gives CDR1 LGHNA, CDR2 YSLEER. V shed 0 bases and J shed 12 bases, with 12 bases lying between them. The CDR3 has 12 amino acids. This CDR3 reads CASSQESVVAYF. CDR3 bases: TGCGCCAGCAGCCAAGAAAGTGTTGTGGCGTACTTC.

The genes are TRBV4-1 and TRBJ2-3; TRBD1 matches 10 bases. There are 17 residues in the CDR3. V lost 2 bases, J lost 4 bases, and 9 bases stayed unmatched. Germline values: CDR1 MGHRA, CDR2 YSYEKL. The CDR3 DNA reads TGCGCCAGCAGCCAACTTCCGGGACAGGGGCTTGCAGATACGCAGTATTTT. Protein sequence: CASSQLPGQGLADTQYF.

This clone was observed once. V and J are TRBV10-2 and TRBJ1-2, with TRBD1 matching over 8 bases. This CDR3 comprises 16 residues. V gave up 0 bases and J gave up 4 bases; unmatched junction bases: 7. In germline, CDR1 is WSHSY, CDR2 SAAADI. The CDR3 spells CASSESTTGGTYGYTF. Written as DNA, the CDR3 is TGCGCCAGCAGTGAGTCGACCACAGGGGGAACCTATGGCTACACCTTC.

For the CDR3, the DNA is TGCGCCAGCAGCTTGGAACTTTCGGGAGCCGCAGATACGCAGTATTTT. Translated, it gives CASSLELSGAADTQYF. The genes are TRBV5-1 and TRBJ2-3; D might be TRBD2 (6 bases). CDR1 and CDR2 from the germline V gene are SGHRS and YFSETQ. Trimming pared 0 bases from V and 4 bases from J, leaving 15 bases between. The CDR3 is 16 amino acids.

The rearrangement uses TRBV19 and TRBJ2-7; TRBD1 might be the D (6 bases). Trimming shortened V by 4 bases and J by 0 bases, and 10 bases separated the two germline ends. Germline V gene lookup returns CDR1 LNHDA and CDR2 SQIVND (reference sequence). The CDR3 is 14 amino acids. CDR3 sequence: CASSTPGASYEQYF. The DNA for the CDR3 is TGTGCCAGTAGTACCCCAGGGGCCTCCTACGAGCAGTACTTC.

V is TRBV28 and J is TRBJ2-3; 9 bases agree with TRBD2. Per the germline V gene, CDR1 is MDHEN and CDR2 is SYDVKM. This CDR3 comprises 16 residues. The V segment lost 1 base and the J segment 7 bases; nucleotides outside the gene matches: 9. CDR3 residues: CASSLLIAGVTNTQYF. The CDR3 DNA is TGTGCCAGCAGTTTATTAATAGCGGGAGTGACTAATACGCAGTATTTT.

CDR3 DNA: TGTGCCAGCAGTCCCCAGGGGGCTACAGATACGCAGTATTTT. It yields the protein CASSPQGATDTQYF. This chain joins TRBV2 and TRBJ2-3; TRBD1 aligns across 8 bases. CDR1 and CDR2 from the germline V gene are SNHLY and FYNNEI. The CDR3 is made up of 14 amino acids. J gave up 3 bases and V 5 bases, and 4 bases lay outside the gene matches.

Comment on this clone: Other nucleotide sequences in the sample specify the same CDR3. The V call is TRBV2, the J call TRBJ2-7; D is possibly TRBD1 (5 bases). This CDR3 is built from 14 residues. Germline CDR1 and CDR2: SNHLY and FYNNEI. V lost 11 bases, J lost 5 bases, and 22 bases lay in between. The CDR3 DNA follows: TGTGCCTCAAGCAGTTTAGGACAAGGGGACGAGCAGTACTTC. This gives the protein CASSSLGQGDEQYF.

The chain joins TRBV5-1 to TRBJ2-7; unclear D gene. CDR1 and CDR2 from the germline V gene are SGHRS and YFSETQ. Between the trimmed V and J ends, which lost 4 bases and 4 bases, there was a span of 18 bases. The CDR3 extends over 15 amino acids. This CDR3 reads CASSRSRTLPYEQYF. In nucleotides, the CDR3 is TGCGCCAGCAGCCGGTCGCGAACTCTGCCTTACGAGCAGTACTTC.

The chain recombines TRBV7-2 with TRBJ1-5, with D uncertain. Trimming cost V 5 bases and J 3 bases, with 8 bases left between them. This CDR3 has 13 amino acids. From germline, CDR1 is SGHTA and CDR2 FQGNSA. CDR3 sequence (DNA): TGTGCCAGCAGCCACCCTAACAATCAGCCCCAGCATTTT. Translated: CASSHPNNQPQHF. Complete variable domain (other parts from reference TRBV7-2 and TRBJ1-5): GAGVSQSPSNKVTEKGKDVELRCDPISGHTALYWYRQSLGQGLEFLIYFQGNSAPDKSGLPSDRFSAERTGGSVSTLTIQRTQQEDSAVYLCASSHPNNQPQHFGDGTRLSIL.

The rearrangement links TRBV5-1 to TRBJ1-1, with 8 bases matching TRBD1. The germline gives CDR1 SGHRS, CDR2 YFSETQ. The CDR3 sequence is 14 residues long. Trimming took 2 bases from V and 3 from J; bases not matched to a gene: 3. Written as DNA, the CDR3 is TGCGCCAGCAGCTTAGGACAGGGACACACTGAAGCTTTCTTT. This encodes CASSLGQGHTEAFF.